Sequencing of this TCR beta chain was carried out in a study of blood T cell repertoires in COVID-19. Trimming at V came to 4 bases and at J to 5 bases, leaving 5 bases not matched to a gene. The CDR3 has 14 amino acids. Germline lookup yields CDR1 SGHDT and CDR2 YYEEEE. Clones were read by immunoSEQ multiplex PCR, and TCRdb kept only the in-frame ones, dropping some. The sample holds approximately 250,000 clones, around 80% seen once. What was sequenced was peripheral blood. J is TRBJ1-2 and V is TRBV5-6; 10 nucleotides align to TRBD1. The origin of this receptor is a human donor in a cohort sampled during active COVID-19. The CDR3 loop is CASSPGQGSYGYTF. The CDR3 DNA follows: TGTGCCAGCAGCCCGGGACAGGGGAGTTATGGCTACACCTTC.